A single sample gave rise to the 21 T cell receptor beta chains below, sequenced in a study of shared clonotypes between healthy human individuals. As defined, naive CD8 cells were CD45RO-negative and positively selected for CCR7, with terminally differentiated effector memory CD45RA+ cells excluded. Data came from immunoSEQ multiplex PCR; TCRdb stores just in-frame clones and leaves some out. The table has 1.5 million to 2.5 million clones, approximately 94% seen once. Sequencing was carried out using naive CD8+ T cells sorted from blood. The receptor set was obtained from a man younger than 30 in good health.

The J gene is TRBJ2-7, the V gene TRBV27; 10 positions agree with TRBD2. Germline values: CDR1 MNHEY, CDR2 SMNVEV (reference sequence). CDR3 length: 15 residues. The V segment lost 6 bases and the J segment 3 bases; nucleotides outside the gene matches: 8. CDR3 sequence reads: CASRVGLAEYYEQYF. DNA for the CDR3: TGTGCCAGCAGAGTCGGACTAGCGGAGTACTACGAGCAGTACTTC.

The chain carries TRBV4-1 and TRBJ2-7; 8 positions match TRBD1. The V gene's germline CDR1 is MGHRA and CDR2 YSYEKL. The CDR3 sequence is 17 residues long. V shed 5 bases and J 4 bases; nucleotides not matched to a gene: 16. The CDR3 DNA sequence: TGCGCCAGCAGCTATAATAGACAGGGGAAGTCCATATACGAGCAGTACTTC. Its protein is CASSYNRQGKSIYEQYF.

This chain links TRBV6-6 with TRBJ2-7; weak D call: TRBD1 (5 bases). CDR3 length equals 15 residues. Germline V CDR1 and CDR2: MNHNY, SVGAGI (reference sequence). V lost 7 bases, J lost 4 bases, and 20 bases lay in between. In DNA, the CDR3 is TGTGCCAGCACCATACTGGTGCAGGGAATTTACGAGCAGTACTTC. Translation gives CASTILVQGIYEQYF.

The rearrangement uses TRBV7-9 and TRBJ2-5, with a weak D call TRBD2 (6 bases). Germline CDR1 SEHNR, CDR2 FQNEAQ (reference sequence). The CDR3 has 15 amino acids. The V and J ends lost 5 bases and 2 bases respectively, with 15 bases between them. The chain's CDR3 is CASSTTSGEQETQYF. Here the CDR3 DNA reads TGTGCCAGCAGCACCACGTCGGGAGAACAAGAGACCCAGTACTTC.

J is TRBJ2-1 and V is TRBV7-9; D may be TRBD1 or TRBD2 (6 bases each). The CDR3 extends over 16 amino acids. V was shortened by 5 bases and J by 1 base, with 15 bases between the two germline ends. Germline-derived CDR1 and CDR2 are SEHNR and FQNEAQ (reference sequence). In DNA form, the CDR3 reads TGTGCCAGCAGCCCTGAGAGGGGGAGGTCCTACAATGAGCAGTTCTTC. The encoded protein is CASSPERGRSYNEQFF.

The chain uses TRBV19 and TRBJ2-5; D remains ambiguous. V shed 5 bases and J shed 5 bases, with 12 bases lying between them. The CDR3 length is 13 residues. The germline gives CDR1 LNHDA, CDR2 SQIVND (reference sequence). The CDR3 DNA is TGTGCCAGTAGTCGACGGACCTCGGAGACCCAGTACTTC. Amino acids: CASSRRTSETQYF.

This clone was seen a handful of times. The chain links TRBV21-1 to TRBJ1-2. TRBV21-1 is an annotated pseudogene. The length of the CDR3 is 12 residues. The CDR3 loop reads CASAKRVWGYTF. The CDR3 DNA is TGTGCCAGCGCAAAGAGGGTGTGGGGCTACACCTTC.

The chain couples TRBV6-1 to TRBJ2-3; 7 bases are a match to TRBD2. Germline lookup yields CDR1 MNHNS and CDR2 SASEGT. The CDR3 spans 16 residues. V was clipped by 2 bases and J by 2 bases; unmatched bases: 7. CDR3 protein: CASSEIGAGFTDTQYF. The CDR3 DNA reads TGTGCCAGCAGTGAAATCGGAGCGGGGTTCACAGATACGCAGTATTTT.

CDR3 protein: CASSLMDRTPYEQYF. The CDR3 DNA follows: TGTGCCAGCTCGCTGATGGACAGGACTCCCTACGAGCAGTACTTC. The chain couples TRBV9 to TRBJ2-7, with 7 bases lining up with TRBD1. CDR1 and CDR2 from the germline V gene are SGDLS and YYNGEE. Trimming cost V 7 bases and J 2 bases; bases outside gene matches: 12. CDR3 size: 15 residues.

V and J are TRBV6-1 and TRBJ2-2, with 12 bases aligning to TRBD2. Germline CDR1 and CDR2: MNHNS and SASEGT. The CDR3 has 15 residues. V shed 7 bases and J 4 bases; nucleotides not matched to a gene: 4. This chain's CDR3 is CASNLAGGLTGELFF. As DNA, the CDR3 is TGTGCCAGCAACCTAGCGGGGGGGCTCACCGGGGAGCTGTTTTTT.

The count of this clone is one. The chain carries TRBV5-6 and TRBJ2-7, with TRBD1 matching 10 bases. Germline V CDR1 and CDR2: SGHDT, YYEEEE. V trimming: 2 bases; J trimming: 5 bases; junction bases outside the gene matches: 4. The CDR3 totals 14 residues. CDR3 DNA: TGTGCCAGCAGCTTATCGGGACAGGGGAACGAGCAGTACTTC. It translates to CASSLSGQGNEQYF.

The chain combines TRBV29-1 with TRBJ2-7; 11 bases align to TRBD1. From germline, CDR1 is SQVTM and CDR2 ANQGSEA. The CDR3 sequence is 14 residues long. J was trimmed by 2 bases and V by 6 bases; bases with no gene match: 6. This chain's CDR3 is CSVMGGQGAYEQYF. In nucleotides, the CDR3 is TGCAGCGTGATGGGGGGACAGGGGGCCTACGAGCAGTACTTC.

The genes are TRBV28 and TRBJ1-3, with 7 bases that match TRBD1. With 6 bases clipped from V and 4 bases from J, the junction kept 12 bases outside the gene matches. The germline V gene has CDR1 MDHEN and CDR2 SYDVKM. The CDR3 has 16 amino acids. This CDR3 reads CASRLDREGRGNTIYF. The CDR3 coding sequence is TGTGCCAGCAGGCTTGACAGGGAAGGTCGCGGAAACACCATATATTTT. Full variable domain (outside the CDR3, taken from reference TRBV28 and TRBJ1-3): DVKVTQSSRYLVKRTGEKVFLECVQDMDHENMFWYRQDPGLGLRLIYFSYDVKMKEKGDIPEGYSVSREKKERFSLILESASTNQTSMYLCASRLDREGRGNTIYFGEGSWLTVV.

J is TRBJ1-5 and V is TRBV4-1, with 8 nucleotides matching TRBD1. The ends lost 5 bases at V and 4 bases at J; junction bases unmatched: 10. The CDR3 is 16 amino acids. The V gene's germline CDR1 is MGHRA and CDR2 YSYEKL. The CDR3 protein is CASSTSTGGLNQPQHF. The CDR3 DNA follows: TGCGCCAGCAGCACCTCTACAGGGGGGCTTAATCAGCCCCAGCATTTT.

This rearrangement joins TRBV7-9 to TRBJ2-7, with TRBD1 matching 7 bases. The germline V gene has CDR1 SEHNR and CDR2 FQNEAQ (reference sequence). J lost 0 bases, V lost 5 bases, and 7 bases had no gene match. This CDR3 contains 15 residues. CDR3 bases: TGTGCCAGCAGCCCCCCTGACAGGGTCTCCTACGAGCAGTACTTC. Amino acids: CASSPPDRVSYEQYF.

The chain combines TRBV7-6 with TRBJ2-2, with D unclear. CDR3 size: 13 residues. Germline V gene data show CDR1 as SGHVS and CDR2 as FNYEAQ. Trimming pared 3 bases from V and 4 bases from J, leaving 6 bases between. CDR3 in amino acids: CASSFESTGELFF. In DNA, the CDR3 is TGTGCCAGCAGCTTTGAAAGCACCGGGGAGCTGTTTTTT.

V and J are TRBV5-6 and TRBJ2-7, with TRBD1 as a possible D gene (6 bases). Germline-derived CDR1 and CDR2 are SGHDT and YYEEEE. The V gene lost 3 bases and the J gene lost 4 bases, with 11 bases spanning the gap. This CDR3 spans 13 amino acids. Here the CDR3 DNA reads TGTGCCAGCAGCTCACAGGGTCAATACGAGCAGTACTTC. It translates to CASSSQGQYEQYF.

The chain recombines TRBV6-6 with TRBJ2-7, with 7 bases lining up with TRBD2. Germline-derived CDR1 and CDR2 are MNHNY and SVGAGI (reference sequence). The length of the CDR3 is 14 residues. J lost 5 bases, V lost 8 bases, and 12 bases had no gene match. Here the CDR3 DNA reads TGTGCCAGCCGTGACGTGGGAGGGCTTCACGAGCAGTACTTC. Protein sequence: CASRDVGGLHEQYF.

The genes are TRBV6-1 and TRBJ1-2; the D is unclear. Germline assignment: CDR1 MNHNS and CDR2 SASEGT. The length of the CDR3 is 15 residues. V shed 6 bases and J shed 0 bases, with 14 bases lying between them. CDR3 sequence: CASSDITNANYGYTF. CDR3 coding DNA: TGTGCCAGCAGCGATATTACCAACGCTAACTATGGCTACACCTTC.

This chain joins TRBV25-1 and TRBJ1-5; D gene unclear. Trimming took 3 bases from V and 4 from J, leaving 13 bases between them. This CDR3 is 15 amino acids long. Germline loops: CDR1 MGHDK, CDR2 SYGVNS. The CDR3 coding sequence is TGTGCCAGCAGTGAGACTTCTACCGGGAATCAGCCCCAGCATTTT. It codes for CASSETSTGNQPQHF.

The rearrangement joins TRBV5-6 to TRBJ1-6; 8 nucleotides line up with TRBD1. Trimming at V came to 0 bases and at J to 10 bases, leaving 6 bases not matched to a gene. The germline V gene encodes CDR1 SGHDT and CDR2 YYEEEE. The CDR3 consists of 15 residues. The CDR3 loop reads CASSLDGQGYSPLHF. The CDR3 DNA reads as TGTGCCAGCAGCTTGGATGGACAGGGATACTCACCCCTCCACTTT.